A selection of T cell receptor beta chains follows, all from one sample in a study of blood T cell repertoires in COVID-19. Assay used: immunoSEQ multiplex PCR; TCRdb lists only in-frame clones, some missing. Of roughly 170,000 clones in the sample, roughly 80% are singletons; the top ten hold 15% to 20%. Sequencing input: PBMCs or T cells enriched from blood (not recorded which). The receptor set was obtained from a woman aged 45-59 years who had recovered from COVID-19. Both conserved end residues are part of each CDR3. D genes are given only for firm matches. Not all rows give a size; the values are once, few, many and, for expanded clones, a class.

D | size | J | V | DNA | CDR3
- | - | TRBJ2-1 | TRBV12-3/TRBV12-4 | TGTGCCAGCAGACAAAACTACAATGAGCAGTTCTTC | CASRQNYNEQFF
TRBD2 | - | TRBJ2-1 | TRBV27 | TGTGCCAGCACCTGGGGGACTAGCGGGAGTAATGAGCAGTTCTTC | CASTWGTSGSNEQFF
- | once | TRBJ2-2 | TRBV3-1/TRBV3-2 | TGTGCCAGCAGCCCCTCGACATCGGCGAACACCGGGGAGCTGTTTTTT | CASSPSTSANTGELFF
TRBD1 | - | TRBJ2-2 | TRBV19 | TGTGCCAGTAGTATAGGACAGGGGAACACCGGGGAGCTGTTTTTT | CASSIGQGNTGELFF
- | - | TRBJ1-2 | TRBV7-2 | TGTGCCAGCAGCTCAGACCGGACAACCTATGGCTACACCTTC | CASSSDRTTYGYTF
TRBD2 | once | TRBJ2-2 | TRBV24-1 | TGTGCCACCAGTGATTTGCAACTAGCGGACAAACACGGGGAGCTGTTTTTT | CATSDLQLADKHGELFF
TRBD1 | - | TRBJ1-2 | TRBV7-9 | TGTGCCAGCAGCCAGGACAGGTTTTATGGCTACACCTTC | CASSQDRFYGYTF
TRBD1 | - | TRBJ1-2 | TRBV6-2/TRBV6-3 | TGTGCCAGCAGTTATGGGACAGGAAATAACTATGGCTACACCTTC | CASSYGTGNNYGYTF
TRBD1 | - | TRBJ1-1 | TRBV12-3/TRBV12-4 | TGTGCCAGCAGTTTAGAGGGACAGACCTGGGCTTTCTTT | CASSLEGQTWAFF
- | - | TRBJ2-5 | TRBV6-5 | TGTGCCAGCAGGGGGGACATTAGGACCCAGTACTTC | CASRGDIRTQYF
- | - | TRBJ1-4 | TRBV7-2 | TGTGCCAGCAGCGCACGGTTAAGGGCAGGGAATGAAAAACTGTTTTTT | CASSARLRAGNEKLFF
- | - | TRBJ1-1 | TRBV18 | TGTGCCAGCTCACCACCGTTCCCGCGAGGCACGAACACTGAAGCTTTCTTT | CASSPPFPRGTNTEAFF
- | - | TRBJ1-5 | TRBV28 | TGTGCCAGCAGTCTTTCACCACAGGGCAGACAGCCCCAGCATTTT | CASSLSPQGRQPQHF
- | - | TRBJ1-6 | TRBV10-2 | TGCGCCAGCGGCCCCCCCCAGTTGAATTCACCCCTCCACTTT | CASGPPQLNSPLHF
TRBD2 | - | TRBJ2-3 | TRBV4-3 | TGCGCCAGCCATAGCGGGAGGCCCACAGATACGCAGTATTTT | CASHSGRPTDTQYF
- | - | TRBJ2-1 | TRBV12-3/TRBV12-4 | TGTGCCAGCAAGCTAGCCTTCTACAATGAGCAGTTCTTC | CASKLAFYNEQFF
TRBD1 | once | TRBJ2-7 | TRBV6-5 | TGTGCCAGCAGCAAGGACAGGAGCTCCTACGAGCAGTACTTC | CASSKDRSSYEQYF
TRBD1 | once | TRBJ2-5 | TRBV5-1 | TGCGCCAGCGGCGACTATAAAGGGACAGGGCAAGAGACCCAGTACTTC | CASGDYKGTGQETQYF
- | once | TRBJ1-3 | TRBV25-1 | TGTGCCAGCAGTGAGCAGGGCGTCTCTGGAAACACCATATATTTT | CASSEQGVSGNTIYF
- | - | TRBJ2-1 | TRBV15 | TGTGCCACCAGGGCAGGGCGCGGGATGGGACTTGAGCAGTTCTTC | CATRAGRGMGLEQFF
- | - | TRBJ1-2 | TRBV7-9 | TGTGCCAGCAGCCAGGCAGGGGCTTATGGCTACACCTTC | CASSQAGAYGYTF
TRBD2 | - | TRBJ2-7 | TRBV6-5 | TGTGCCAGCAGTTACACGGGACTAGCGGAGCCCTACGAGCAGTACTTC | CASSYTGLAEPYEQYF
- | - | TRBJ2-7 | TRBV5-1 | TGCGCCAGCAGGCCGGACAGACACGAGCAGTACTTC | CASRPDRHEQYF
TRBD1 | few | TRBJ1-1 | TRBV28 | TGTGCCAGCAGGGACAGGGTGACTGAAGCTTTCTTT | CASRDRVTEAFF
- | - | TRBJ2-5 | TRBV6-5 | TGTGCCAGCGGGGGAGGGGGACGCGGGCAAGAGACCCAGTACTTC | CASGGGGRGQETQYF
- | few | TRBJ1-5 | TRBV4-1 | TGCGCCAGCAGCCAAGCAGGGGCGAGCCAGCCCCAGCATTTT | CASSQAGASQPQHF
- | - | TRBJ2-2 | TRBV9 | TGTGCCAGCAGCGTAGTTGACTGGAACACCGGGGAGCTGTTTTTT | CASSVVDWNTGELFF
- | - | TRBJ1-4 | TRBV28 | TGTGCCAGCAGTGTCGGGGTGAGGGAAGAAAAACTGTTTTTT | CASSVGVREEKLFF
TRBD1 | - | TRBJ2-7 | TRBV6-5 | TGTGCCAGCAGTTACTCAGGGACAGACTACGAGCAGTACTTC | CASSYSGTDYEQYF
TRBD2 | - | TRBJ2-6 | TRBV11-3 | TGTGCCAGCAGCGGTCCGGGACTAGCCGGATCCTCTGGGGCCAACGTCCTGACTTTC | CASSGPGLAGSSGANVLTF
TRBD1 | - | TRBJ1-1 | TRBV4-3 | TGCGCCAGCAGCCAAGACAGGAGACAGGGCACTGAAGCTTTCTTT | CASSQDRRQGTEAFF
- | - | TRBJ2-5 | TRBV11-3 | TGTGCCAGCAGCTTAGGACAACAAGAGACCCAGTACTTC | CASSLGQQETQYF
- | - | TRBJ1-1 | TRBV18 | TGTGCCAGCTCACCACCTCAGGGGAACGCTGAAGCTTTCTTT | CASSPPQGNAEAFF
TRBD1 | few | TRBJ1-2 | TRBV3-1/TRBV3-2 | TGTGCCAGCAGCGGACAGGGCAACTATGGCTACACCTTC | CASSGQGNYGYTF
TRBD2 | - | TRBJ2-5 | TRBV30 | TGTGCCTGGAGTACCGGGACTAGCGGGAGCCCTACAGAGACCCAGTACTTC | CAWSTGTSGSPTETQYF
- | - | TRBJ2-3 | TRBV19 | TGTGCCAGCGGAGGACTGCAACTTAACACAGATACGCAGTATTTT | CASGGLQLNTDTQYF
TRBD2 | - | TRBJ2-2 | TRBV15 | TGTGCCACCAGCAGAGGGGGAGCGGGAAGCACCGGGGAGCTGTTTTTT | CATSRGGAGSTGELFF
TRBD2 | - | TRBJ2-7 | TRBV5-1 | TGCGCCAGCAGCCCCGAAGGGGGACTAGTTTCCTACGAGCAGTACTTC | CASSPEGGLVSYEQYF
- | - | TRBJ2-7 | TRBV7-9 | TGTGCCAGCAGCTTTGGCAACTACGAGCAGTACTTC | CASSFGNYEQYF
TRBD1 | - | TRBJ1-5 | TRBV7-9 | TGTGCCAGCAGCGGAGGACAGGGAATACAGCCCCAGCATTTT | CASSGGQGIQPQHF
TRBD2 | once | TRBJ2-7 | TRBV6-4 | TGTGCCAGCAGTGACCCACCACGGGAGGGAGGGTATGGCGAGCAGTACTTC | CASSDPPREGGYGEQYF
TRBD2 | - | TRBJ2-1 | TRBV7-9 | TGTGCCAGCAGCCCGACTAGCGGTACTTGGGAGCAGTTCTTC | CASSPTSGTWEQFF
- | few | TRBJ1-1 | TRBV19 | TGTGCCAGTCGGGATTGGCGGGTGAACACTGAAGCTTTCTTT | CASRDWRVNTEAFF
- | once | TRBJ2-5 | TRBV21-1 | TGTGCCAGCAGCAAACGTGGACTAGCGGGAGGTGGTACCGGCCAGACCCAGTACTTC | CASSKRGLAGGGTGQTQYF
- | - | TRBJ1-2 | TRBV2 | TGTGCCAGCACCGGCAGGGGCGGACTCTATGGCTACACCTTC | CASTGRGGLYGYTF
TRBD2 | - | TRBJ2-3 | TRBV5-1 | TGCGCCAGCAGCTTGGATGCGGGACTAGCGCCTAGCACAGATACGCAGTATTTT | CASSLDAGLAPSTDTQYF
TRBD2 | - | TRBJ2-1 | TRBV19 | TGTGCCAGTAGAGAAACCGGGACTAGCGGGGGCAATGAGCAGTTCTTC | CASRETGTSGGNEQFF
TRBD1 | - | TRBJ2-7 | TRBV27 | TGTGCCAGCAGTTTATCAGGACAGGGGGCGGGCGAGCAGTACTTC | CASSLSGQGAGEQYF